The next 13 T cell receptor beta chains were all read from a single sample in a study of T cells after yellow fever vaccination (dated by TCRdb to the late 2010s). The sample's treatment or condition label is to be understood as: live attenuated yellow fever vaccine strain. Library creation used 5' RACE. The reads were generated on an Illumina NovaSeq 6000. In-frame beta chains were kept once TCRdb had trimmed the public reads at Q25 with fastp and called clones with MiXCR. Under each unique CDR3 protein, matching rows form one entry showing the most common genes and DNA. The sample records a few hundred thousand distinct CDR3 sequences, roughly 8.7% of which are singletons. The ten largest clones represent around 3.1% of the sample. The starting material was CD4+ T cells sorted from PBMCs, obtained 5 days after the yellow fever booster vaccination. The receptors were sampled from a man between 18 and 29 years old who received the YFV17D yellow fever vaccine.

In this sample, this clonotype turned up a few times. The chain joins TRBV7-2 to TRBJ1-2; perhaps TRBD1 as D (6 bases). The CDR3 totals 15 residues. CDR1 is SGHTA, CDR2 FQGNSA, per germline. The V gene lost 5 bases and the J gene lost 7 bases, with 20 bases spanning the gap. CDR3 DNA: TGTGCCAGCAGCGACCCAGCTCCGGGGGCGGGTGGCTACACCTTC. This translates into CASSDPAPGAGGYTF.

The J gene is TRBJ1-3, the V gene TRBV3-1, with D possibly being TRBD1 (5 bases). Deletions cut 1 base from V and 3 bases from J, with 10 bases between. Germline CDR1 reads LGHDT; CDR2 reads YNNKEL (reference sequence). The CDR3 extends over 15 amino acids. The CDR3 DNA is TGTGCCAGCAGCCAAGGGAAGGGGTATGGAAACACCATATATTTT. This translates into CASSQGKGYGNTIYF.

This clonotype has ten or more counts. The CDR3 here is CASSLDPGSDTQYF. The CDR3 region has the DNA TGCGCCAGCAGCCTGGACCCTGGGTCAGATACGCAGTATTTT. The V call is TRBV5-1, the J call TRBJ2-3; D is undetermined. Trimming removed 4 bases from V and 4 bases from J, with 13 bases in between. There are 14 residues in the CDR3. Germline CDR1 is SGHRS and CDR2 is YFSETQ.

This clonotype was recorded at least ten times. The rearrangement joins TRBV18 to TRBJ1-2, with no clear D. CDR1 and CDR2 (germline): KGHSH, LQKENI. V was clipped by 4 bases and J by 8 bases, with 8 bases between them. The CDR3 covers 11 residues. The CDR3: CASSLSNGYTF. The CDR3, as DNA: TGTGCCAGCTCACTATCAAACGGCTACACCTTC.

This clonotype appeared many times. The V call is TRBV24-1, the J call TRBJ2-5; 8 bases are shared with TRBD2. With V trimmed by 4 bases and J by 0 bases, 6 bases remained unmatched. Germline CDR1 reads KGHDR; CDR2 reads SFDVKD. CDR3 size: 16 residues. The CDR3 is CATSEGLLADQETQYF. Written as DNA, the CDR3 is TGTGCCACCAGTGAGGGGTTACTAGCGGACCAAGAGACCCAGTACTTC.

The CDR3 here is CASSPRPGRETQYF. As DNA, the CDR3 is TGTGCCAGCTCACCACGTCCAGGGAGGGAGACCCAGTACTTC. The chain couples TRBV18 to TRBJ2-5, with D tentatively TRBD2 (6 bases). Germline loops: CDR1 KGHSH, CDR2 LQKENI. This CDR3 comprises 14 residues. The V and J ends lost 1 base and 5 bases respectively, with 11 bases between them.

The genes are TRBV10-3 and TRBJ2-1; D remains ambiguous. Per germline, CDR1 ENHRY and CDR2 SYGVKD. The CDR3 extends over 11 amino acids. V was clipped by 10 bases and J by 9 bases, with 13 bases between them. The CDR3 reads CATALVGEQFF. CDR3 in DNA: TGTGCCACCGCACTTGTTGGTGAGCAGTTCTTC.

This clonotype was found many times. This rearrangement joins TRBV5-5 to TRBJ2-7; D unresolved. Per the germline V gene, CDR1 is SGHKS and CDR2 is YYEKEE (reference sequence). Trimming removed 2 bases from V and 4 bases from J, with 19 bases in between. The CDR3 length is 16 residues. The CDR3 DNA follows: TGTGCCAGCAGCTTTTCCCCCACAGTAGCACTGTACGAGCAGTACGTC. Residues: CASSFSPTVALYEQYV.

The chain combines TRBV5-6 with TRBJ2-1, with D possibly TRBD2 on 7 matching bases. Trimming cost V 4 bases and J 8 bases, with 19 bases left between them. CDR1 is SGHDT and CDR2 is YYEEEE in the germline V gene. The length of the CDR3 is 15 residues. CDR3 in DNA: TGTGCCAGCAGCCGTGGGGGGGGCTTAGGTTATGAGCAGTTCTTC. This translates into CASSRGGGLGYEQFF. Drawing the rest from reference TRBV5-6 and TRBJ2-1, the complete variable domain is DAGVTQSPTHLIKTRGQQVTLRCSPKSGHDTVSWYQQALGQGPQFIFQYYEEEERQRGNFPDRFSGHQFPNYSSELNVNALLLGDSALYLCASSRGGGLGYEQFFGPGTRLTVL.

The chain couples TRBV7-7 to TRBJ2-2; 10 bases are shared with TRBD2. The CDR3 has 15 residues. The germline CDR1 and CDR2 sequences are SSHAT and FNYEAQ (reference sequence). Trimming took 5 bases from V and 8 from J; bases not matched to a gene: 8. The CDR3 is CASSVGLASNGELFF. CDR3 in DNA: TGTGCCAGCAGCGTGGGACTAGCGTCTAATGGGGAGCTGTTTTTT.

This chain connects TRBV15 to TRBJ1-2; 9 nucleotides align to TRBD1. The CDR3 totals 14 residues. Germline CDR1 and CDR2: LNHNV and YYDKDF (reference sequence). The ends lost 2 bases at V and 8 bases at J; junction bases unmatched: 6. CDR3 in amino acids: CATSRPRDREGYTF. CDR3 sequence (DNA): TGTGCCACCAGCAGACCCCGGGACAGGGAAGGCTACACCTTC.

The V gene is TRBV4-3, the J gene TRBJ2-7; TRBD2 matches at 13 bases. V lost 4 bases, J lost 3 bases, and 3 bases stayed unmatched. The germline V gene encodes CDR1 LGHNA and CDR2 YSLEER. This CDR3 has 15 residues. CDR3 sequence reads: CASSRGTSGDYEQYF. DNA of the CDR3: TGCGCCAGCAGCCGGGGGACTAGCGGGGACTACGAGCAGTACTTC.

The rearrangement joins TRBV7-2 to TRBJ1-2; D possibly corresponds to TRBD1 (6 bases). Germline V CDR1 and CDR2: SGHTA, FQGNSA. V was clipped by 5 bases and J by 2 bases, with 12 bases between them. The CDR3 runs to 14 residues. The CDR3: CASSPMDSNYGYTF. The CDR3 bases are TGTGCCAGCAGCCCCATGGACAGCAACTATGGCTACACCTTC. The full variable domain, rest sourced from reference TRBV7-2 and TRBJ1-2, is GAGVSQSPSNKVTEKGKDVELRCDPISGHTALYWYRQSLGQGLEFLIYFQGNSAPDKSGLPSDRFSAERTGGSVSTLTIQRTQQEDSAVYLCASSPMDSNYGYTFGSGTRLTVV.